A selection of T cell receptor beta chains follows, all from one sample in a study of radiation and T cells in renal cell carcinoma. Profiling relied on immunoSEQ multiplex PCR, and the TCRdb table lists in-frame clones only, not all of them. The top ten hold under 2.5% of the sample, which has some 130,000 clones, about 81% seen once. The source material was blood, sampled from a patient whose treatment included radiotherapy and nephrectomy. These receptors were collected from a woman in her sixties or seventies with renal cell carcinoma. The CDR3 runs from the conserved cysteine through the conserved F or W. The D gene is left open where the match is weak. Where a row states a size, it is once, few, many or the class of an expanded clone; other rows omit it.

j_call clone_size v_call d_call cdr3_nt cdr3_aa
TRBJ1-2 . TRBV2 . TGTGCCAGCAGTGATTCGGGCAGGCCTAACTATGGCTACACCTTC CASSDSGRPNYGYTF
TRBJ2-6 . TRBV5-1 . TGCGCCAGCAGCACCAGGGTCTCTGGGGCCAACGTCCTGACTTTC CASSTRVSGANVLTF
TRBJ2-2 . TRBV19 . TGTGCCAGTATCCCCCCCCCAGGGTTGCCCGGGGAGCTGTTTTTT CASIPPPGLPGELFF
TRBJ1-3 . TRBV6-1 . TGTGCCAGCAGTTCCGACAGCTCTGGAAACACCATATATTTT CASSSDSSGNTIYF
TRBJ2-1 . TRBV30 . TGTGCCTGGAGTGCAGGGGCAAACAATGAGCAGTTCTTC CAWSAGANNEQFF
TRBJ2-2 . TRBV6-5 . TGTGCCAGCAGAACCGGGACACTGAACACCGGGGAGCTGTTTTTT CASRTGTLNTGELFF
TRBJ2-7 . TRBV28 . TGTGCCAGCAGTTCCCGGGACGGCCCCTACGAGCAGTACTTC CASSSRDGPYEQYF
TRBJ1-1 . TRBV9 . TGTGCCAGCAGCGAACAGGAGGACACTGAAGCTTTCTTT CASSEQEDTEAFF
TRBJ2-7 . TRBV7-6 TRBD1 TGTGCCAGCAGCTTGACAGGGGGCGAGTACGAGCAGTACTTC CASSLTGGEYEQYF
TRBJ2-7 . TRBV11-2 . TGTGCCAGCAGCCACATCCACTACGAGCAGTACTTC CASSHIHYEQYF
TRBJ2-2 . TRBV5-1 . TGCGCCAGCAGCTTAAACGGGAACACCGGGGAGCTGTTTTTT CASSLNGNTGELFF
TRBJ1-4 few TRBV9 . TGTGCCAGCAGCGCCCGAGGACGGGGACCAACTAATGAAAAACTGTTTTTT CASSARGRGPTNEKLFF
TRBJ1-2 . TRBV5-4 . TGTGCCAGCAGCTTTGGTTCCACCGGGGCTAGCGGCTATGGCTACACCTTC CASSFGSTGASGYGYTF
TRBJ1-2 . TRBV30 . TGTGCCTGGAGTCGGGCCAACTATGGCTACACCTTC CAWSRANYGYTF
TRBJ2-3 . TRBV5-1 TRBD2 TGCGCCAGCAGCTTTAGCGGGGGGGCCACAGATACGCAGTATTTT CASSFSGGATDTQYF
TRBJ2-1 . TRBV11-2 TRBD1 TGTGCCAGCAGCCCCGGTGCGGTTACAGGGGCCCCTCTTTACAATGAGCAGTTCTTC CASSPGAVTGAPLYNEQFF
TRBJ2-5 . TRBV5-6 TRBD2 TGTGCCAGCAGCTTGCAGCCTAGCGGGGGGGAGACCCAGTACTTC CASSLQPSGGETQYF
TRBJ2-5 . TRBV7-2 . TGTGCCAGCAAGCCGTCACGGCCACAAGAGACCCAGTACTTC CASKPSRPQETQYF
TRBJ2-3 . TRBV10-3 TRBD2 TGTGCCATCAGTGAGGGACTAGCGGGGGGGGGCACAGATACGCAGTATTTT CAISEGLAGGGTDTQYF
TRBJ2-5 once TRBV7-9 . TGTGCCAGCAGCAAAGACAGGAGGGAGACCCAGTACTTC CASSKDRRETQYF
TRBJ2-2 many TRBV28 . TGTGCCAGCACGAACGACAACCTTCGAACCGGGGAGCTGTTTTTT CASTNDNLRTGELFF
TRBJ2-7 . TRBV19 TRBD1 TGTGCCAGTAGTCAGGGACAGGGTGGTCCCTACGAGCAGTACTTC CASSQGQGGPYEQYF
TRBJ2-7 . TRBV7-9 . TGTGCCAGCAGTTTGGGGGGCAGCAACGACGAGCAGTACTTC CASSLGGSNDEQYF
TRBJ2-7 . TRBV5-1 TRBD2 TGCGCCAGCAGCCTGCACGTAGGGACTAGCGGATCCGAGCAGTACTTC CASSLHVGTSGSEQYF
TRBJ2-3 . TRBV5-1 TRBD1 TGCGCCAGCAGCTTGGGACACGGGACAGGGGGGTCAGATACGCAGTATTTT CASSLGHGTGGSDTQYF
TRBJ2-2 . TRBV7-2 . TGTGCCAGCAGCTTAGGGGGAGGGAACACCGGGGAGCTGTTTTTT CASSLGGGNTGELFF
TRBJ2-7 . TRBV4-3 TRBD1 TGCGCCAGCAGCCAAGTGGGGACAGTAAAGAGTGCCGAGCAGTACTTC CASSQVGTVKSAEQYF
TRBJ2-1 . TRBV28 . TGTGCCAGCAGTTTGGTGACCTCGGGGCGGGTTTACAATGAGCAGTTCTTC CASSLVTSGRVYNEQFF
TRBJ2-3 . TRBV6-4 TRBD1 TGTGCCAGCAGTGTCTTCCCGACAGGGCAGGGCACAGATACGCAGTATTTT CASSVFPTGQGTDTQYF